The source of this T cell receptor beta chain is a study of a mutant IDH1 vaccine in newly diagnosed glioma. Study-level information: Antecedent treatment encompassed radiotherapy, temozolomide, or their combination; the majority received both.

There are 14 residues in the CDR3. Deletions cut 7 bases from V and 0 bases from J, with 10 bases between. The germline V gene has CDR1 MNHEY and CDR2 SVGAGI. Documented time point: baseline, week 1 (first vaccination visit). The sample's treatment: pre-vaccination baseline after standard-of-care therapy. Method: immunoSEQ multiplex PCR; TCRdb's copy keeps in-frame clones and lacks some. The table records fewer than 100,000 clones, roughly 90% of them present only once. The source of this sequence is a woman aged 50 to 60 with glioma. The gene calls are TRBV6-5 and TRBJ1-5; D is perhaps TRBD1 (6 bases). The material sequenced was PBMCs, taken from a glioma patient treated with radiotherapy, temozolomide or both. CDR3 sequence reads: CASTGTYSNQPQHF. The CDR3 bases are TGTGCCAGCACTGGGACATATAGCAATCAGCCCCAGCATTTT.